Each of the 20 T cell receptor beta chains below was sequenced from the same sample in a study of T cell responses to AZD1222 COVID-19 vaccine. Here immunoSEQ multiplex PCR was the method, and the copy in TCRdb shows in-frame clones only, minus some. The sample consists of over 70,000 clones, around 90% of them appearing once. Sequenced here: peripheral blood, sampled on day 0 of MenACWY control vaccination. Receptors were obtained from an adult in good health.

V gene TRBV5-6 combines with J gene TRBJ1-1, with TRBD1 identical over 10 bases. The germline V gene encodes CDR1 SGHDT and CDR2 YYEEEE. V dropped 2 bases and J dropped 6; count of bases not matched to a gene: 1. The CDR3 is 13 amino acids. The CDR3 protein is CASSLDRGPEAFF. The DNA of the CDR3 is TGTGCCAGCAGCTTAGACAGGGGGCCTGAAGCTTTCTTT.

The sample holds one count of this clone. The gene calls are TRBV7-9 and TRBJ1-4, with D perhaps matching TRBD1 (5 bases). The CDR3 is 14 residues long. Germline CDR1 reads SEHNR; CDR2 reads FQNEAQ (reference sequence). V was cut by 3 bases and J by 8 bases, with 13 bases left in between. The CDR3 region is CASSFDSLGEKLFF. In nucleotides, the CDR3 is TGTGCCAGCAGCTTCGACAGTCTGGGCGAAAAACTGTTTTTT. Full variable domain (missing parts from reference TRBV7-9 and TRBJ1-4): DTGVSQNPRHKITKRGQNVTFRCDPISEHNRLYWYRQTLGQGPEFLTYFQNEAQLEKSRLLSDRFSAERPKGSFSTLEIQRTEQGDSAMYLCASSFDSLGEKLFFGSGTQLSVL.

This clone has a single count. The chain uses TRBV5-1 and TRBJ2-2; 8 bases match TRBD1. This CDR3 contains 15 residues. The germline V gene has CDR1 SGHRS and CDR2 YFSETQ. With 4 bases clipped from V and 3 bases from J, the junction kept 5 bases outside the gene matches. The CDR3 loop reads CASSPQGADTGELFF. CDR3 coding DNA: TGCGCCAGCAGCCCCCAGGGGGCGGACACCGGGGAGCTGTTTTTT. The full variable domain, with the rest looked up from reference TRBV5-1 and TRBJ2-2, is KAGVTQTPRYLIKTRGQQVTLSCSPISGHRSVSWYQQTPGQGLQFLFEYFSETQRNKGNFPGRFSGRQFSNSRSEMNVSTLELGDSALYLCASSPQGADTGELFFGEGSRLTVL.

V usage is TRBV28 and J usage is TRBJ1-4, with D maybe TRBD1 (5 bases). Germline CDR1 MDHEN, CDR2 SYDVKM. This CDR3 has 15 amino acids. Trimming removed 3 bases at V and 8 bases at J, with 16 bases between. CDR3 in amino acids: CASSFQGDHGEKLFF. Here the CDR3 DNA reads TGTGCCAGCAGTTTCCAAGGGGACCACGGGGAAAAACTGTTTTTT. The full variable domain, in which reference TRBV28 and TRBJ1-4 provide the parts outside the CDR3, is DVKVTQSSRYLVKRTGEKVFLECVQDMDHENMFWYRQDPGLGLRLIYFSYDVKMKEKGDIPEGYSVSREKKERFSLILESASTNQTSMYLCASSFQGDHGEKLFFGSGTQLSVL.

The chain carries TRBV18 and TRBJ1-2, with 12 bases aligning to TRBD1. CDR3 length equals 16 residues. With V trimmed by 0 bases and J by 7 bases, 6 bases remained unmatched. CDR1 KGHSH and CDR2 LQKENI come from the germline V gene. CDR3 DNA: TGTGCCAGCTCACCACCGGGACAGGGGGCGGATGGTGGCTACACCTTC. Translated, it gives CASSPPGQGADGGYTF.

The CDR3 region is CASSRGHQETQYF. The CDR3, as DNA: TGTGCCAGCAGCCGAGGGCACCAAGAGACCCAGTACTTC. V is TRBV16 and J is TRBJ2-5, with D possibly TRBD2 on 5 matching bases. The CDR3 runs to 13 residues. V was shortened by 4 bases and J by 0 bases, with 6 bases between the two germline ends. Germline CDR1 reads KGHSY; CDR2 reads FQNENV.

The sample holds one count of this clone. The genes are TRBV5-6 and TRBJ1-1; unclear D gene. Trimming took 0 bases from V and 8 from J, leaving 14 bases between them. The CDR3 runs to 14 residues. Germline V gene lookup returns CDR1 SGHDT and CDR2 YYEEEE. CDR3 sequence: CASSLGYLVFEAFF. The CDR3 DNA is TGTGCCAGCAGCTTGGGGTACCTGGTCTTCGAAGCTTTCTTT. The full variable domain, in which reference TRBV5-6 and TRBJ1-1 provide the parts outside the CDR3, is DAGVTQSPTHLIKTRGQQVTLRCSPKSGHDTVSWYQQALGQGPQFIFQYYEEEERQRGNFPDRFSGHQFPNYSSELNVNALLLGDSALYLCASSLGYLVFEAFFGQGTRLTVV.

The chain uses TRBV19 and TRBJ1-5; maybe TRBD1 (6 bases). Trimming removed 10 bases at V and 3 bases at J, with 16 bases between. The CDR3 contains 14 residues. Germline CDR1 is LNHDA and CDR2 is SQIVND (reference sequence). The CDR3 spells CATSGHGINQPQHF. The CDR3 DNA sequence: TGTGCCACTTCGGGACATGGGATCAATCAGCCCCAGCATTTT.

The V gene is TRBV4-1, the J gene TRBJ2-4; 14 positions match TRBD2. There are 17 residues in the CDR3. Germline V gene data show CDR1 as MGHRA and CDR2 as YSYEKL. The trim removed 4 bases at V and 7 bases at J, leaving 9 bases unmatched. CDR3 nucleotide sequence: TGCGCCAGCAGCCCCCGACTAGCGGGGGGGAGAGAGAACATTCAGTACTTC. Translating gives CASSPRLAGGRENIQYF.

CDR3 nucleotide sequence: TGTGCCAGTAGTATAGATTTCAGCACAGGGAGGTATCAGCCCCAGCATTTT. This gives the protein CASSIDFSTGRYQPQHF. V and J are TRBV19 and TRBJ1-5, with D possibly matching TRBD1 (6 bases). This CDR3 has 17 amino acids. Trimming removed 0 bases at V and 5 bases at J, with 17 bases between. Germline V gives CDR1 LNHDA, CDR2 SQIVND (reference sequence). Complete variable domain (other parts from reference TRBV19 and TRBJ1-5): DGGITQSPKYLFRKEGQNVTLSCEQNLNHDAMYWYRQDPGQGLRLIYYSQIVNDFQKGDIAEGYSVSREKKESFPLTVTSAQKNPTAFYLCASSIDFSTGRYQPQHFGDGTRLSIL.

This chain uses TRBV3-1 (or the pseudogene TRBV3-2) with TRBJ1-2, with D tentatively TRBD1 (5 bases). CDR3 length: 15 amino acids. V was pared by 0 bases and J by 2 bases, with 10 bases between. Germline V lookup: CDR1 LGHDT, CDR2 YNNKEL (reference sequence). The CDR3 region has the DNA TGTGCCAGCAGCCAAGACGCCAGGGTAAACTATGGCTACACCTTC. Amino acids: CASSQDARVNYGYTF.

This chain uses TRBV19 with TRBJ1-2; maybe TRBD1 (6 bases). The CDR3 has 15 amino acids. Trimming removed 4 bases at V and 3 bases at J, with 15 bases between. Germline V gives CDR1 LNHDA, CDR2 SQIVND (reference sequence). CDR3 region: CASSRESGAHYGYTF. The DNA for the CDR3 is TGTGCCAGTAGTAGGGAATCGGGGGCGCACTATGGCTACACCTTC.

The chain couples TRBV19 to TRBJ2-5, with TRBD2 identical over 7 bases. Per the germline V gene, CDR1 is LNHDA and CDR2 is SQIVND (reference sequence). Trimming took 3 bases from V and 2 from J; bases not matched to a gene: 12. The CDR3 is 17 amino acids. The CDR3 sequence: CASSMVGGLILQETQYF. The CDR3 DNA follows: TGTGCCAGTAGTATGGTGGGGGGACTAATACTTCAAGAGACCCAGTACTTC.

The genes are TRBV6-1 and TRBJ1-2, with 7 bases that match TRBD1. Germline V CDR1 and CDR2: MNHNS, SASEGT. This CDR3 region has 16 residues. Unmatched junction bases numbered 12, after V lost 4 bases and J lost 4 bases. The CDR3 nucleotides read TGTGCCAGCAGTGGGTCCCTGGCCAGGGGGATCTATGGCTACACCTTC. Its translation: CASSGSLARGIYGYTF.

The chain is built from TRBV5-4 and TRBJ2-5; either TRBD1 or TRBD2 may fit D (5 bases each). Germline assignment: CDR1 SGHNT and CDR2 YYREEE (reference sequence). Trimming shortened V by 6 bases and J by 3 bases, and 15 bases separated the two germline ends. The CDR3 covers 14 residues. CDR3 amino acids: CASNSGTEKETQYF. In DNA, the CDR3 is TGTGCCAGCAACTCCGGGACGGAAAAAGAGACCCAGTACTTC.

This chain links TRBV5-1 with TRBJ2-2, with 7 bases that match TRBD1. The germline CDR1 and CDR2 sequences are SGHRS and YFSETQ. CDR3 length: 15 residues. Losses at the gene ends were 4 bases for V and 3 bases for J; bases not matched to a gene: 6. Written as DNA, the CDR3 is TGCGCCAGCAGCCCGGGGACAGTGGACACCGGGGAGCTGTTTTTT. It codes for CASSPGTVDTGELFF.

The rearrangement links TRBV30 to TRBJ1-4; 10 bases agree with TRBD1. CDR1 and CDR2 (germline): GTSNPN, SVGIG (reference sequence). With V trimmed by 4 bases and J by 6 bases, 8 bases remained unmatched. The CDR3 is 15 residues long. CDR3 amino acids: CAWTLSTGGYEKLFF. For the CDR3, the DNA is TGTGCCTGGACCCTATCGACAGGGGGCTATGAAAAACTGTTTTTT.

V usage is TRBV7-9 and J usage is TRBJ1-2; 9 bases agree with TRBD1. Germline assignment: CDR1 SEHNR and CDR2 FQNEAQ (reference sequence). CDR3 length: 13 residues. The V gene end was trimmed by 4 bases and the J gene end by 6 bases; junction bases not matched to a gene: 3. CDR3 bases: TGTGCCAGCAGCTGGGACAGGGCTAATGGCTACACCTTC. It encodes CASSWDRANGYTF. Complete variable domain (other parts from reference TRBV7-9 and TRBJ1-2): DTGVSQNPRHKITKRGQNVTFRCDPISEHNRLYWYRQTLGQGPEFLTYFQNEAQLEKSRLLSDRFSAERPKGSFSTLEIQRTEQGDSAMYLCASSWDRANGYTFGSGTRLTVV.

The DNA of the CDR3 is TGCGCCAGCAGCCAGGGCAGACAGGGGGCGAACTATGGCTACACCTTC. Encoded protein: CASSQGRQGANYGYTF. This chain connects TRBV4-1 to TRBJ1-2; 10 bases fit TRBD1. V lost 3 bases and J lost 2; bases outside the gene matches: 6. From germline, CDR1 is MGHRA and CDR2 YSYEKL. The CDR3 is 16 residues long.

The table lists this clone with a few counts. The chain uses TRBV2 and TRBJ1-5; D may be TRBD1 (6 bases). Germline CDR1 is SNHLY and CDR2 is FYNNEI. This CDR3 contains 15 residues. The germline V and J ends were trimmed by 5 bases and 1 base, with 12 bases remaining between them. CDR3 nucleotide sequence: TGTGCCAGCAGTATTAACAGGGTGAGCAATCAGCCCCAGCATTTT. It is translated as CASSINRVSNQPQHF.